The clone carrying this TCR beta chain was seen once. This sample is drawn from a study of CD8 T cells in Susac syndrome. RNA totalling roughly 0.45 to 1 ug underwent reverse transcription with random hexamers. TCRdb reprocessed the immunoSEQ multiplex PCR reads via MiXCR and lists one record per CDR3 protein. The data contain 350,000 to 550,000 distinct CDR3 sequences, 85% of them singletons. There are 15 residues in the CDR3. Germline V gene lookup returns CDR1 PRHDT and CDR2 FYEKMQ (reference sequence). Trimming removed 1 base from V and 3 bases from J, with 13 bases in between. The sequencing sample was made of CD8+ T cells from PBMCs. V and J are TRBV13 and TRBJ2-7, with D tentatively TRBD1 (5 bases). The clonotype originates from a human donor with multiple sclerosis. CDR3 nucleotides: TGTGCCAGCAGCTTAGTTGCAGGGTCCCACTACGAGCAGTACTTC. It yields the protein CASSLVAGSHYEQYF.